This passage covers 29 T cell receptor beta chains from one sample sequenced in a study of T cell clones after liver transplantation. TCRdb's copy holds only in-frame clones and misses some; the assay was immunoSEQ multiplex PCR. The sample records roughly 100,000 clones, 80% to 90% being singletons. The sample in question was CD4+ T cells from blood, obtained approximately 45 months after liver transplant. These receptors all come from a human patient who received a liver transplant. Part of the T cells may come from the graft donor.

This clone was seen a few times. V and J are TRBV2 and TRBJ2-7, with TRBD1 matching 8 bases. CDR3 length equals 15 residues. The V and J ends lost 7 bases and 0 bases, in that order; junction bases with no gene match: 8. From germline, CDR1 is SNHLY and CDR2 FYNNEI. The CDR3 reads CASIKDRAPSYEQYF. CDR3 DNA: TGTGCCAGCATCAAGGACAGGGCGCCCTCCTACGAGCAGTACTTC.

In this sample, this clone turned up once. The chain joins TRBV15 to TRBJ2-5; D unresolved. CDR1 is LNHNV, CDR2 YYDKDF, per germline (reference sequence). The germline V and J ends were trimmed by 3 bases and 3 bases, with 11 bases remaining between them. CDR3 length: 14 amino acids. The CDR3, as DNA: TGTGCCACCAGCAGGGGCCCACATGAAGAGACCCAGTACTTC. Encoded protein: CATSRGPHEETQYF.

This rearrangement joins TRBV7-2 to TRBJ2-7, with D unclear. Germline V gene sequence: CDR1 SGHTA, CDR2 FQGNSA. This CDR3 spans 13 amino acids. Trimming took 5 bases from V and 3 from J, leaving 11 bases between them. CDR3 residues: CASSRKAVYEQYF. CDR3 bases: TGTGCCAGCAGCCGTAAGGCGGTCTACGAGCAGTACTTC.

Details on this clone: Additional DNA sequences in this sample encode the identical CDR3. The J gene is TRBJ1-1, the V gene TRBV18; D is undetermined. Germline lookup yields CDR1 KGHSH and CDR2 LQKENI. V lost 2 bases, J lost 2 bases, and 9 bases lay in between. The CDR3 is made up of 14 amino acids. The CDR3 DNA reads as TGTGCCAGCTCACCAGTATCTCGCAACACTGAAGCTTTCTTT. Its protein product is CASSPVSRNTEAFF.

The table lists this clone with a count of one. At one end the junction does not follow the germline gene, possibly because of a read error. The J gene is TRBJ1-4, the V gene TRBV5-1; D is possibly TRBD1 (6 bases). The length of the CDR3 is 13 residues. Germline V CDR1 and CDR2: SGHRS, YFSETQ. CDR3 loop: CASSLGAGEKLFF. CDR3 nucleotides: TGTGCCAGCAGCTTGGGGGCCGGGGAAAAACTGTTTTTT.

The chain joins TRBV5-1 to TRBJ1-1; possible D gene TRBD1, 6 bases. This CDR3 has 13 residues. Trimming removed 4 bases from V and 7 bases from J, with 14 bases in between. The germline V gene has CDR1 SGHRS and CDR2 YFSETQ. For the CDR3, the DNA is TGCGCCAGCAGCGACAGCAACAGGGTTGAAGCTTTCTTT. Amino acid sequence: CASSDSNRVEAFF.

The chain recombines TRBV9 with TRBJ2-3; D possibly corresponds to TRBD2 (5 bases). This CDR3 is built from 13 residues. From germline, CDR1 is SGDLS and CDR2 YYNGEE. Trimming removed 4 bases from V and 6 bases from J, with 12 bases in between. This CDR3 is CASSPRRGDTQYF. The DNA of the CDR3 is TGTGCCAGCAGCCCGCGTCGAGGGGATACGCAGTATTTT.

The chain carries TRBV5-8 and TRBJ1-2, with D possibly TRBD1 on 5 matching bases. The CDR3 contains 14 residues. Germline assignment: CDR1 SGHTS and CDR2 YDEGEE. V shed 1 base and J shed 1 base, with 8 bases lying between them. CDR3: CASSLRGVNYGYTF. Written as DNA, the CDR3 is TGTGCCAGCAGCTTGAGGGGCGTTAACTATGGCTACACCTTC.

The V and J genes are TRBV28 and TRBJ1-5, with D maybe TRBD1 (5 bases). The germline V gene has CDR1 MDHEN and CDR2 SYDVKM. V was clipped by 6 bases and J by 6 bases, with 15 bases between them. This CDR3 region has 14 residues. The CDR3 DNA sequence: TGTGCCAGCAGGGCTGGGCAGGGCGGTCAGCCCCAGCATTTT. Residues: CASRAGQGGQPQHF.

This clone has more than one count but fewer than ten. The chain recombines TRBV5-6 with TRBJ1-1; TRBD1 matches 7 bases. Trimming removed 1 base from V and 6 bases from J; junction bases left unmatched: 9. CDR3 length: 15 amino acids. CDR1 is SGHDT and CDR2 is YYEEEE in the germline V gene. The CDR3 DNA reads as TGTGCCAGCAGCTTGAAGGGACAGCATCCGGCTGAAGCTTTCTTT. Amino acids: CASSLKGQHPAEAFF.

The chain joins TRBV19 to TRBJ1-2, with unresolved D. This CDR3 is built from 15 residues. Germline-derived CDR1 and CDR2 are LNHDA and SQIVND (reference sequence). Deletions cut 1 base from V and 6 bases from J, with 15 bases between. The CDR3 sequence is CASSIGAFGGDGYTF. Here the CDR3 DNA reads TGTGCCAGTAGTATAGGAGCCTTCGGAGGCGATGGCTACACCTTC. Using reference TRBV19 and TRBJ1-2 for the parts outside the CDR3, the full variable domain is DGGITQSPKYLFRKEGQNVTLSCEQNLNHDAMYWYRQDPGQGLRLIYYSQIVNDFQKGDIAEGYSVSREKKESFPLTVTSAQKNPTAFYLCASSIGAFGGDGYTFGSGTRLTVV.

This clone was picked up one time. The chain is built from TRBV6-1 and TRBJ2-1; 11 bases agree with TRBD2. Trimming at V came to 5 bases and at J to 8 bases, leaving 8 bases not matched to a gene. Germline V gene lookup returns CDR1 MNHNS and CDR2 SASEGT. The CDR3 length is 15 residues. The CDR3: CASSPYSGGEYEQFF. In DNA form, the CDR3 reads TGTGCCAGCAGTCCTTATAGCGGGGGGGAGTATGAGCAGTTCTTC.

This rearrangement joins TRBV4-1 to TRBJ2-4; no clear D. CDR3 length: 14 residues. Deletions cut 2 bases from V and 6 bases from J, with 11 bases between. Germline CDR1 is MGHRA and CDR2 is YSYEKL. The CDR3 nucleotides read TGCGCCAGCAGCCAACCCCGCCCCCCAAACATTCAGTACTTC. It codes for CASSQPRPPNIQYF.

The chain combines TRBV27 with TRBJ2-2, with D possibly TRBD2 on 6 matching bases. V was trimmed by 3 bases and J by 5 bases, leaving 13 bases between them. CDR1 and CDR2 from the germline V gene are MNHEY and SMNVEV (reference sequence). This CDR3 is 15 amino acids long. CDR3 coding DNA: TGTGCCAGCAGTTTTGCGGGAAAGGTGACCGGGGAGCTGTTTTTT. It yields the protein CASSFAGKVTGELFF.

This clone was counted a few times. The V call is TRBV5-1, the J call TRBJ2-1; D is possibly TRBD1 or TRBD2 (5 bases each). The CDR3 contains 17 residues. V shed 0 bases and J shed 1 base, with 14 bases lying between them. In germline, CDR1 is SGHRS, CDR2 YFSETQ. The DNA for the CDR3 is TGCGCCAGCAGCTTGGTCGGGGCGGTGGGGTCCTACAATGAGCAGTTCTTC. This translates into CASSLVGAVGSYNEQFF.

The J gene is TRBJ2-7, the V gene TRBV10-2, with 14 bases lining up with TRBD2. The CDR3 is made up of 17 amino acids. V trimming: 4 bases; J trimming: 0 bases; junction bases outside the gene matches: 5. In germline, CDR1 is WSHSY, CDR2 SAAADI. This CDR3 is CASSGGLAGAYSYEQYF. As DNA, the CDR3 is TGCGCCAGCAGTGGGGGACTAGCGGGGGCCTACTCCTACGAGCAGTACTTC.

The chain employs TRBV27 and TRBJ1-5; 9 bases align to TRBD1. The CDR3 consists of 15 residues. Trimming at V came to 7 bases and at J to 7 bases, leaving 11 bases not matched to a gene. Germline V gives CDR1 MNHEY, CDR2 SMNVEV (reference sequence). The DNA for the CDR3 is TGTGCCAGCACTTCTTCTTGGGGACAGGGACAGCCCCAGCATTTT. It encodes CASTSSWGQGQPQHF.

This chain joins TRBV10-3 and TRBJ2-2, with D perhaps assigned TRBD1 or TRBD2 (5 bases each). CDR3 length equals 15 residues. The germline CDR1 and CDR2 sequences are ENHRY and SYGVKD. Between the trimmed V and J ends, which lost 6 bases and 0 bases, there was a span of 11 bases. The CDR3 DNA sequence: TGTGCCATCAGGGGGGACGGGACGAACACCGGGGAGCTGTTTTTT. Residues: CAIRGDGTNTGELFF.

The count of this clone is one. This chain links TRBV5-1 with TRBJ2-7, with D possibly TRBD1 on 6 matching bases. This CDR3 region has 15 residues. Trimming removed 0 bases from V and 2 bases from J, with 12 bases in between. Germline V gene sequence: CDR1 SGHRS, CDR2 YFSETQ. The CDR3 loop is CASSLAIQGPYEQYF. The CDR3 DNA is TGCGCCAGCAGCTTGGCCATACAGGGTCCCTACGAGCAGTACTTC.

A few counts support this clone. V is TRBV7-9 and J is TRBJ1-2; D may be TRBD1 (6 bases). The length of the CDR3 is 13 residues. Per germline, CDR1 SEHNR and CDR2 FQNEAQ (reference sequence). V lost 5 bases, J lost 8 bases, and 15 bases lay in between. The CDR3 sequence: CASSPGTTRGYTF. CDR3 sequence (DNA): TGTGCCAGCAGCCCGGGGACAACCCGGGGCTACACCTTC.

V and J are TRBV29-1 and TRBJ2-2; TRBD2 agrees at 12 bases. Germline values: CDR1 SQVTM, CDR2 ANQGSEA. The V gene end was trimmed by 3 bases and the J gene end by 6 bases; junction bases not matched to a gene: 8. The CDR3 is made up of 16 amino acids. In nucleotides, the CDR3 is TGCAGCGTTGAGACCCTAGCGGGAGGGCCCCCCGGGGAGCTGTTTTTT. Encoded protein: CSVETLAGGPPGELFF.

The rearrangement joins TRBV14 to TRBJ1-2, with TRBD1 matching 7 bases. Germline V gene data show CDR1 as SGHDN and CDR2 as FVKESK. CDR3 length equals 13 residues. Unmatched junction bases numbered 1, after V lost 4 bases and J lost 2 bases. The CDR3 region is CASSLQGNYGYTF. In DNA form, the CDR3 reads TGTGCCAGCAGCCTACAGGGGAACTATGGCTACACCTTC.

J is TRBJ2-7 and V is TRBV6-5; D remains unclear. CDR1 and CDR2 (germline): MNHEY, SVGAGI. The CDR3 is made up of 16 amino acids. Trimming cost V 2 bases and J 0 bases, with 14 bases left between them. CDR3 in DNA: TGTGCCAGCAGTTACCGACGCCGACGGAGCTCCTACGAGCAGTACTTC. Translating gives CASSYRRRRSSYEQYF.

The chain carries TRBV11-2 and TRBJ2-5, with unresolved D. Germline lookup yields CDR1 SGHAT and CDR2 FQNNGV. V gave up 1 base and J gave up 7 bases, with 4 bases separating them. This CDR3 has 11 amino acids. The CDR3 region is CASSLGVTQYF. Here the CDR3 DNA reads TGTGCCAGCAGCTTAGGAGTGACCCAGTACTTC.

This chain connects TRBV7-2 to TRBJ1-6; no clear D. The CDR3 is 12 residues long. In germline, CDR1 is SGHTA, CDR2 FQGNSA. Between the trimmed V and J ends, which lost 1 base and 8 bases, there was a span of 3 bases. Here the CDR3 DNA reads TGTGCCAGCAGCTTAGGTTATTCACCCCTCCACTTT. It is translated as CASSLGYSPLHF.

This clone was recorded only once. This chain connects TRBV7-3 to TRBJ1-5; D might be TRBD1 (6 bases). CDR3 length: 13 amino acids. V lost 8 bases and J lost 3, with 11 bases in between. CDR1 SGHTA and CDR2 FQGTGA come from the germline V gene. Written as DNA, the CDR3 is TGTGCCAGCGCAAGGGGGACCAATCAGCCCCAGCATTTT. Protein product: CASARGTNQPQHF.

The rearrangement uses TRBV4-1 and TRBJ2-7; 9 nucleotides align to TRBD1. After removal of 4 bases from V and 6 bases from J, the junction contained 4 bases not matched to a gene. Germline V gene sequence: CDR1 MGHRA, CDR2 YSYEKL. The CDR3 covers 13 residues. The CDR3: CASSRDRVGEQYF. CDR3 DNA sequence: TGCGCCAGCAGCCGGGACAGGGTAGGCGAGCAGTACTTC.

The chain joins TRBV28 to TRBJ2-5, with TRBD1 matching over 8 bases. Germline V gene sequence: CDR1 MDHEN, CDR2 SYDVKM. The CDR3 runs to 15 residues. V dropped 6 bases and J dropped 1; count of bases not matched to a gene: 7. CDR3 in amino acids: CASRNPTGVQETQYF. The DNA for the CDR3 is TGTGCCAGCAGAAACCCGACAGGGGTCCAAGAGACCCAGTACTTC.

The chain has TRBV4-3 and TRBJ1-2; D remains unclear. The germline V gene encodes CDR1 LGHNA and CDR2 YSLEER. CDR3 size: 14 residues. The V gene lost 3 bases and the J gene lost 4 bases, with 12 bases spanning the gap. The CDR3 DNA reads as TGCGCCAGCAGCCAGGGGAGTGCTGGCTATGGCTACACCTTC. Translating it yields CASSQGSAGYGYTF.